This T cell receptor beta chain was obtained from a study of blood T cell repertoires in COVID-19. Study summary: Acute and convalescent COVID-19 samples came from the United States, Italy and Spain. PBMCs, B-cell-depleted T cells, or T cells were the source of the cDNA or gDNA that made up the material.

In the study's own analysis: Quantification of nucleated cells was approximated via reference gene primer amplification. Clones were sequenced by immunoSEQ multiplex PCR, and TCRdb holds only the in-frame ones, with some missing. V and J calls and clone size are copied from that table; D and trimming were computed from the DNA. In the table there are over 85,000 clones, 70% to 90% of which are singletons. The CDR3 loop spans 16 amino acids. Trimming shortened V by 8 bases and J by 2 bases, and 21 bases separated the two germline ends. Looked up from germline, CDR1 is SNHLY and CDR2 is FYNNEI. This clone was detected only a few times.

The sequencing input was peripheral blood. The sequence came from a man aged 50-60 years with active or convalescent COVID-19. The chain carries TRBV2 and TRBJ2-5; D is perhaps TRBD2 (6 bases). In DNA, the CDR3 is TGTGCCAGCGGTTCCCCTCTAGGGACTGATCAAGAGACCCAGTACTTC. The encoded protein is CASGSPLGTDQETQYF.